This T cell receptor beta chain was observed in a study of a mutant IDH1 vaccine in newly diagnosed glioma. At the level of the study: Treated patients had a mean age of approximately 40 years and an approximately 62% male, about 38% female split.

Time point indicated: baseline, week 1 (first vaccination visit). As to treatment: pre-vaccination baseline after standard-of-care therapy. The germline V gene encodes CDR1 SGHVS and CDR2 FQNEAQ. The CDR3 has 16 amino acids. The germline V and J ends were trimmed by 1 base and 6 bases, with 16 bases remaining between them. The assay was immunoSEQ multiplex PCR, and TCRdb's table has in-frame clones only and misses some. The sample has tens of thousands of clones, about 80% seen once. The specimen comprised PBMCs, sampled from a glioma patient treated with radiotherapy, temozolomide or both. The sequence derives from a man aged 40-49 years with glioma. Some clones in this sample may be carry-over from other donors' samples. The genes are TRBV7-8 and TRBJ1-5; weak D call: TRBD1 (6 bases). For the CDR3, the DNA is TGTGCCAGCAGCTTAGAGGGGGGTTCGGCCGGTCAGCCCCAGCATTTT. It translates to CASSLEGGSAGQPQHF.